This T cell receptor (beta chain) is from a study of cytomegalovirus exposure and HLA in healthy donors. Looked up from germline, CDR1 is SGHDT and CDR2 is YYEEEE. Trimming took off 0 bases at V and 3 bases at J, with 12 bases between the two ends. The CDR3 has 15 residues. Sequencing was performed with immunoSEQ multiplex PCR; in TCRdb, only in-frame clones are kept and a portion is missing. Of roughly 100,000 clones listed, about 86% were seen once; the top ten hold about 4%. The chain uses TRBV5-6 and TRBJ1-1; D gene uncertain. This TCR derives from a woman aged 18-35 years in good health and CMV-seropositive. The material sequenced was PBMCs. The CDR3 region has the DNA TGTGCCAGCAGCTTGGCCATATTAAGCCACACTGAAGCTTTCTTT. As protein: CASSLAILSHTEAFF.